Below are 3 T cell receptor beta chains sequenced from a single sample in a study of shared clonotypes between healthy human individuals. Repertoires were generated with immunoSEQ multiplex PCR, while TCRdb's copy carries only in-frame clones and drops some. Of roughly 1 million clones listed, roughly 80% are singletons. Sequenced input: memory CD4+ T cells sorted from blood. Regarding subset: CD45RA-negative fraction. Receptors were obtained from a man younger than 35 in good health.

This sequence joins TRBV28 and TRBJ1-1, with D possibly being TRBD1 (6 bases). In germline, CDR1 is MDHEN, CDR2 SYDVKM. Trimming cost V 5 bases and J 6 bases, with 16 bases left between them. The CDR3 is made up of 14 amino acids. Here the CDR3 DNA reads TGTGCCAGCAGTCGCGCCGGGGGGGCGGCTGAAGCTTTCTTT. It is translated as CASSRAGGAAEAFF.

This chain uses TRBV28 with TRBJ1-5, with TRBD1 identical over 8 bases. Germline CDR1 MDHEN, CDR2 SYDVKM. The CDR3 totals 15 residues. The V and J ends lost 8 bases and 6 bases, in that order; junction bases with no gene match: 12. This CDR3 reads CASRGEGQGSQPQHF. The CDR3 nucleotides read TGTGCCAGCCGAGGGGAAGGACAGGGAAGTCAGCCCCAGCATTTT.

This chain connects TRBV19 to TRBJ2-5, with 12 bases aligning to TRBD1. The CDR3 runs 15 residues. V gave up 5 bases and J gave up 4 bases; unmatched junction bases: 5. The germline CDR1 and CDR2 sequences are LNHDA and SQIVND (reference sequence). DNA for the CDR3: TGTGCCAGTAGTCGCCGGGACAGGGGGCGAGAGACCCAGTACTTC. Translated: CASSRRDRGRETQYF.